These 11 T cell receptor beta chains originate from one sample sequenced in a study of blood T cell repertoires in COVID-19. Profiled with immunoSEQ multiplex PCR; TCRdb holds only in-frame clones, not every one. The table includes around 140,000 clones, around 83% detected once. Material for sequencing was peripheral blood. The source is a man in his 60s with active or convalescent COVID-19.

The chain combines TRBV29-1 with TRBJ2-1; 12 positions agree with TRBD2. The J segment lost 5 bases and the V segment lost 4 bases, leaving 3 bases of the junction unmatched. Germline CDR1 SQVTM, CDR2 ANQGSEA. The CDR3 extends over 14 amino acids. The CDR3 loop reads CSVVRTSGNNEQFF. The CDR3, as DNA: TGCAGCGTTGTGAGGACTAGCGGGAACAATGAGCAGTTCTTC.

This clone turned up a few times. The chain employs TRBV21-1 and TRBJ1-2. TRBV21-1 is a listed pseudogene. The CDR3 is made up of 10 amino acids. This CDR3 reads CASSPREHTF. CDR3 bases: TGTGCCAGCAGCCCCCGGGAGCACACCTTC.

This clone turned up a few times. V and J are TRBV7-8 and TRBJ2-6; no definite D call. The V gene lost 5 bases and the J gene lost 1 base, with 24 bases spanning the gap. Per germline, CDR1 SGHVS and CDR2 FQNEAQ. This CDR3 spans 20 amino acids. The CDR3 protein is CASSPLTLIPSGSGANVLTF. CDR3 in DNA: TGTGCCAGCAGCCCACTGACTTTAATTCCTTCTGGGTCTGGGGCCAACGTCCTGACTTTC.

This clone was observed a single time. The chain is built from TRBV6-5 and TRBJ2-5, with 7 bases that match TRBD1. J gave up 7 bases and V 5 bases, and 13 bases lay outside the gene matches. Germline loops: CDR1 MNHEY, CDR2 SVGAGI. This CDR3 is 15 amino acids long. The CDR3 nucleotides are TGTGCCAGCAGTACGACAGGGATCGGGTTACGGACCCAGTACTTC. Residues: CASSTTGIGLRTQYF.

The V gene is TRBV12-5, the J gene TRBJ2-3; no firm D call. From germline, CDR1 is LGHNT and CDR2 FRNRAP. The CDR3 loop spans 13 amino acids. Between the trimmed V and J ends, which lost 3 bases and 5 bases, there was a span of 9 bases. The CDR3 DNA is TGTGCTAGTGGTTTTATTCTCGGAGATACGCAGTATTTT. This codes for CASGFILGDTQYF.

The rearrangement uses TRBV19 and TRBJ1-1, with 8 positions matching TRBD1. Germline assignment: CDR1 LNHDA and CDR2 SQIVND (reference sequence). The CDR3 covers 14 residues. V lost 9 bases to trimming and J lost 6 bases; unmatched junction nucleotides: 12. The CDR3 DNA reads as TGTGCCAGCTTGGGGGGACAGGTTATGTCTGAAGCTTTCTTT. Translating gives CASLGGQVMSEAFF.

This clone was observed a single time. This chain uses TRBV19 with TRBJ1-1; 7 nucleotides agree with TRBD1. There are 14 residues in the CDR3. Germline loops: CDR1 LNHDA, CDR2 SQIVND (reference sequence). Trimming removed 6 bases from V and 2 bases from J; junction bases left unmatched: 6. CDR3 protein: CASRKGAVNTEAFF. In DNA form, the CDR3 reads TGTGCCAGTAGAAAGGGGGCGGTTAACACTGAAGCTTTCTTT.

J is TRBJ2-1 and V is TRBV19; D is unresolved. The V end lost 6 bases, the J end lost 9 bases, and 9 bases lay between the germline ends. In germline, CDR1 is LNHDA, CDR2 SQIVND (reference sequence). CDR3 length equals 11 residues. CDR3 nucleotides: TGTGCCAGTAGCCGAACGGGTGAGCAGTTCTTC. Translating it yields CASSRTGEQFF.

The chain uses TRBV27 and TRBJ1-6; 9 nucleotides align to TRBD1. The CDR3 is made up of 17 amino acids. Losses at the gene ends were 6 bases for V and 7 bases for J; bases not matched to a gene: 13. Germline values: CDR1 MNHEY, CDR2 SMNVEV (reference sequence). CDR3: CASSWGRPGQGNSPLHF. In DNA, the CDR3 is TGTGCCAGCAGCTGGGGACGTCCGGGACAGGGAAATTCACCCCTCCACTTT.

The chain joins TRBV9 to TRBJ1-1; D possibly corresponds to TRBD1 (6 bases). Trimming shortened V by 3 bases and J by 1 base, and 13 bases separated the two germline ends. Per the germline V gene, CDR1 is SGDLS and CDR2 is YYNGEE. CDR3 size: 15 residues. CDR3 sequence reads: CASSALQGANTEAFF. As DNA, the CDR3 is TGTGCCAGCAGCGCCCTACAGGGAGCGAACACTGAAGCTTTCTTT.

This chain links TRBV15 with TRBJ1-2, with TRBD1 identical over 9 bases. Trimming removed 5 bases from V and 7 bases from J; junction bases left unmatched: 14. Germline V gene sequence: CDR1 LNHNV, CDR2 YYDKDF (reference sequence). The CDR3 totals 16 residues. This chain's CDR3 is CATSFAVGQGGSGYTF. The CDR3 nucleotides read TGTGCCACCAGCTTCGCTGTGGGACAGGGCGGTTCTGGCTACACCTTC. Drawing the rest from reference TRBV15 and TRBJ1-2, the complete variable domain is DAMVIQNPRYQVTQFGKPVTLSCSQTLNHNVMYWYQQKSSQAPKLLFHYYDKDFNNEADTPDNFQSRRPNTSFCFLDIRSPGLGDTAMYLCATSFAVGQGGSGYTFGSGTRLTVV.